Following are 31 T cell receptor beta chains from one sample sequenced in a study of blood T cell repertoires in COVID-19. Profiling relied on immunoSEQ multiplex PCR, and the TCRdb table lists in-frame clones only, not all of them. There are over 350,000 clones in the sample; around nine tenths occur only once, and approximately 9.3% lies in the top ten. The sample was PBMCs or T cells enriched from blood (not recorded which). These receptors were collected from a woman aged 50 to 60 who had recovered from COVID-19.

The CDR3 protein is CASSAGTGTGSSYNSPLHF. The CDR3 region has the DNA TGTGCCAGCAGCGCCGGGACAGGGACGGGAAGTTCCTATAATTCACCCCTCCACTTT. This rearrangement joins TRBV7-9 to TRBJ1-6, with 9 positions matching TRBD1. Losses at the gene ends were 5 bases for V and 1 base for J; bases not matched to a gene: 12. From germline, CDR1 is SEHNR and CDR2 FQNEAQ (reference sequence). The CDR3 is 19 amino acids.

This chain uses TRBV6-1 with TRBJ1-4; TRBD1 is a possible D gene (5 bases). V gave up 2 bases and J gave up 0 bases, with 7 bases separating them. From germline, CDR1 is MNHNS and CDR2 SASEGT. The CDR3 runs to 15 residues. As DNA, the CDR3 is TGTGCCAGCAGTGAATGGGGGGCAACTAATGAAAAACTGTTTTTT. It specifies CASSEWGATNEKLFF.

The genes are TRBV19 and TRBJ1-2, with D tentatively TRBD1 (5 bases). V was pared by 3 bases and J by 4 bases, with 12 bases between. Germline-derived CDR1 and CDR2 are LNHDA and SQIVND (reference sequence). This CDR3 is 14 amino acids long. DNA of the CDR3: TGTGCCAGTAGTATGAGACAGACGCGCTATGGCTACACCTTC. Protein product: CASSMRQTRYGYTF.

The chain has TRBV7-9 and TRBJ2-5; 7 bases match TRBD1. The CDR3 is 15 residues long. The junction had 9 bases not matched to a gene; V was cut back by 6 bases and J by 2 bases. CDR1 is SEHNR and CDR2 is FQNEAQ in the germline V gene (reference sequence). In DNA form, the CDR3 reads TGTGCCAGCAGTTCCGGGACAGAACTTCAAGAGACCCAGTACTTC. Translated, it gives CASSSGTELQETQYF.

The chain combines TRBV21-1 with TRBJ1-5; the table's D gene call, TRBD1, was not cross checked with the DNA. TRBV21-1 is a pseudogene locus. CDR3 length: 15 amino acids. For the CDR3, the DNA is TGTGCCAGCAGCGCCCGACAGTCCGGTAGCAAGCCCCAGCATTTT. Its translation is CASSARQSGSKPQHF.

This clone was picked up one time. This chain links TRBV7-2 with TRBJ2-7; perhaps TRBD2 as D (5 bases). The CDR3 has 11 residues. In germline, CDR1 is SGHTA, CDR2 FQGNSA. Trimming left V 6 bases short and J 4 bases short, with 7 bases between. This chain's CDR3 is CASRRGYEQYF. As DNA, the CDR3 is TGTGCCAGCAGACGAGGGTACGAGCAGTACTTC.

The rearrangement links TRBV19 to TRBJ2-3, with TRBD2 identical over 9 bases. V shed 3 bases and J 3 bases; nucleotides not matched to a gene: 10. CDR1 and CDR2 from the germline V gene are LNHDA and SQIVND (reference sequence). The CDR3 extends over 17 amino acids. The CDR3 DNA is TGTGCCAGTAGTATTCTCGGCGGGGGGGGCCGAACAGATACGCAGTATTTT. It translates to CASSILGGGGRTDTQYF.

To note about this clone: Other DNA variants within this sample encode the same CDR3. The chain combines TRBV18 with TRBJ1-2; 8 positions agree with TRBD1. Trimming cost V 3 bases and J 7 bases; bases outside gene matches: 4. The CDR3 is 13 amino acids. Germline lookup yields CDR1 KGHSH and CDR2 LQKENI. The CDR3 nucleotides are TGTGCCAGCTCACCTGGGACAGGTTTTGGCTACACCTTC. Translation gives CASSPGTGFGYTF. The full variable domain, its missing parts supplied by reference TRBV18 and TRBJ1-2, is NAGVMQNPRHLVRRRGQEARLRCSPMKGHSHVYWYRQLPEEGLKFMVYLQKENIIDESGMPKERFSAEFPKEGPSILRIQQVVRGDSAAYFCASSPGTGFGYTFGSGTRLTVV.

V and J are TRBV28 and TRBJ1-6, with D maybe TRBD1 (5 bases). Germline lookup yields CDR1 MDHEN and CDR2 SYDVKM. This CDR3 is built from 15 residues. With 5 bases removed from V and 9 bases from J, the gap between germline ends came to 17 bases. CDR3 coding DNA: TGTGCCAGCAGTCCACACCAGGGAACCGTTTCACCCCTCCACTTT. This codes for CASSPHQGTVSPLHF.

V is TRBV12-3 or TRBV12-4 and J is TRBJ1-2; D may be TRBD1 (5 bases). The V and J ends lost 5 bases and 3 bases respectively, with 10 bases between them. This CDR3 contains 13 residues. Here the CDR3 DNA reads TGTGCCAGCAGTCAAGACAGTTACTATGGCTACACCTTC. Translated: CASSQDSYYGYTF.

The chain uses TRBV11-2 and TRBJ1-1; D gene uncertain. Trimming took 5 bases from V and 10 from J, leaving 11 bases between them. Germline V CDR1 and CDR2: SGHAT, FQNNGV. This CDR3 has 11 residues. In nucleotides, the CDR3 is TGTGCCAGCAGCCCGGGTCCGCGAGCTTTCTTT. This codes for CASSPGPRAFF.

The V and J genes are TRBV11-3 and TRBJ1-1; D is possibly TRBD1 (5 bases). CDR1 is SGHNT, CDR2 YENEEA, per germline. Trimming took 2 bases from V and 4 from J, leaving 8 bases between them. The CDR3 consists of 13 residues. This CDR3 reads CASSLWRGTEAFF. In DNA form, the CDR3 reads TGTGCCAGCAGCTTATGGAGGGGCACTGAAGCTTTCTTT. The full variable domain, its missing parts supplied by reference TRBV11-3 and TRBJ1-1, is EAGVVQSPRYKIIEKKQPVAFWCNPISGHNTLYWYLQNLGQGPELLIRYENEEAVDDSQLPKDRFSAERLKGVDSTLKIQPAELGDSAVYLCASSLWRGTEAFFGQGTRLTVV.

This rearrangement joins TRBV4-2 to TRBJ1-6, with D unresolved. The V gene lost 0 bases and the J gene lost 7 bases, with 19 bases spanning the gap. CDR3 length: 18 residues. Germline assignment: CDR1 LGHNA and CDR2 YNFKEQ. In DNA form, the CDR3 reads TGTGCCAGCAGCCAAGATACCCTAGGCCTCGATTGGAATTCACCCCTCCACTTT. Amino acid sequence: CASSQDTLGLDWNSPLHF.

This clone was seen just once. This chain connects TRBV5-8 to TRBJ2-5, with TRBD2 as a possible D gene (7 bases). From germline, CDR1 is SGHTS and CDR2 YDEGEE. The CDR3 length is 14 residues. V was shortened by 4 bases and J by 0 bases, with 10 bases between the two germline ends. CDR3 protein: CASSRGDNQETQYF. The CDR3 DNA sequence: TGTGCCAGCAGCCGGGGGGACAACCAAGAGACCCAGTACTTC.

This chain connects TRBV4-3 to TRBJ2-7; D is possibly TRBD1 (5 bases). The V gene lost 0 bases and the J gene lost 5 bases, with 8 bases spanning the gap. Looked up from germline, CDR1 is LGHNA and CDR2 is YSLEER. There are 13 residues in the CDR3. This chain's CDR3 is CASSQESGNEQYF. Written as DNA, the CDR3 is TGCGCCAGCAGCCAAGAGTCAGGGAACGAGCAGTACTTC.

J is TRBJ2-7 and V is TRBV12-3 or TRBV12-4; weak D call: TRBD2 (6 bases). Trimming shortened V by 5 bases and J by 7 bases, and 15 bases separated the two germline ends. The CDR3 is 13 residues long. The CDR3, as DNA: TGTGCCAGCAGTCCCCGCGGGAAGGGGGAGCAGTACTTC. Its translation: CASSPRGKGEQYF.

The chain uses TRBV24-1 and TRBJ2-1; D may be TRBD2 (7 bases). Trimming took off 2 bases at V and 3 bases at J, with 13 bases between the two ends. This CDR3 contains 16 residues. CDR1 and CDR2 (germline): KGHDR, SFDVKD. CDR3 DNA sequence: TGTGCCACCAGTGATTCACCGGGGGGCTTCTACAATGAGCAGTTCTTC. Translating gives CATSDSPGGFYNEQFF.

CDR3 bases: TGTGCCAGCAGCCCACGGACAGGGTCGGGGACCGGGGAGCTGTTTTTT. It is translated as CASSPRTGSGTGELFF. The chain links TRBV5-6 to TRBJ2-2; TRBD1 matches at 8 bases. CDR1 and CDR2 (germline): SGHDT, YYEEEE. The CDR3 covers 16 residues. J was trimmed by 5 bases and V by 4 bases; bases with no gene match: 10.

The chain links TRBV7-9 to TRBJ1-1; a weak D match, TRBD1 (6 bases). Germline CDR1 SEHNR, CDR2 FQNEAQ (reference sequence). The CDR3 is 16 residues long. V was cut by 1 base and J by 0 bases, with 12 bases left in between. The CDR3 bases are TGTGCCAGCAGCTTAGGCAGGGGCATCTTGAACACTGAAGCTTTCTTT. Translation gives CASSLGRGILNTEAFF.

This clone was recorded once. The rearrangement uses TRBV4-1 and TRBJ1-6; TRBD1 aligns across 7 bases. The V and J ends lost 2 bases and 7 bases, in that order; junction bases with no gene match: 5. This CDR3 comprises 15 residues. Per the germline V gene, CDR1 is MGHRA and CDR2 is YSYEKL. In DNA, the CDR3 is TGCGCCAGCAGCCAATCAGGGGGTGCCAATTCACCCCTCCACTTT. It is translated as CASSQSGGANSPLHF.

The rearrangement links TRBV2 to TRBJ2-3, with D maybe TRBD2 (6 bases). The CDR3 consists of 17 residues. Trimming left V 1 base short and J 0 bases short, with 14 bases between. Germline-derived CDR1 and CDR2 are SNHLY and FYNNEI. The CDR3 protein is CASSEGYLAASTDTQYF. CDR3 sequence (DNA): TGTGCCAGCAGTGAAGGATATTTAGCGGCTAGCACAGATACGCAGTATTTT.

The chain uses TRBV2 and TRBJ1-5; D is uncertain. Trimming shortened V by 8 bases and J by 7 bases, and 15 bases separated the two germline ends. CDR1 is SNHLY, CDR2 FYNNEI, per germline. The CDR3 totals 13 residues. The CDR3 nucleotides read TGTGCCAGCCAACGGACTGAGAGGCAGCCCCAGCATTTT. It yields the protein CASQRTERQPQHF.

The table lists this clone with a count of one. This sequence joins TRBV27 and TRBJ2-7; 11 positions agree with TRBD1. CDR3 size: 16 residues. V gave up 5 bases and J gave up 0 bases; unmatched junction bases: 6. Germline loops: CDR1 MNHEY, CDR2 SMNVEV (reference sequence). The CDR3 bases are TGTGCCAGCAGTCTCTCGGGACAGGGGGTCTCCTACGAGCAGTACTTC. It encodes CASSLSGQGVSYEQYF.

The genes are TRBV5-1 and TRBJ2-7; 11 positions agree with TRBD2. The CDR3 is 15 residues long. Germline values: CDR1 SGHRS, CDR2 YFSETQ. V dropped 4 bases and J dropped 4; count of bases not matched to a gene: 7. In DNA form, the CDR3 reads TGCGCCAGCAGCCGTATAGCGGGGGGGATTTACGAGCAGTACTTC. This encodes CASSRIAGGIYEQYF.

This chain links TRBV7-8 with TRBJ1-5, with a weak D call TRBD1 (6 bases). Germline assignment: CDR1 SGHVS and CDR2 FQNEAQ. Trimming took off 1 base at V and 3 bases at J, with 10 bases between the two ends. The CDR3 length is 15 residues. CDR3 amino acids: CASSLVGGPNQPQHF. In DNA, the CDR3 is TGTGCCAGCAGCTTAGTAGGGGGACCCAATCAGCCCCAGCATTTT. The entire variable domain, with the rest obtained from reference TRBV7-8 and TRBJ1-5, is as follows: GAGVSQSPRYKVAKRGQDVALRCDPISGHVSLFWYQQALGQGPEFLTYFQNEAQLDKSGLPSDRFFAERPEGSVSTLKIQRTQQEDSAVYLCASSLVGGPNQPQHFGDGTRLSIL.

The chain uses TRBV7-6 and TRBJ1-1, with 7 bases aligning to TRBD1. V gave up 1 base and J gave up 1 base; unmatched junction bases: 15. The V gene's germline CDR1 is SGHVS and CDR2 FNYEAQ. CDR3 length: 19 residues. CDR3: CASSLVSVGQENPNTEAFF. In DNA, the CDR3 is TGTGCCAGCAGCTTAGTGAGTGTAGGACAGGAGAATCCGAACACTGAAGCTTTCTTT.

The chain employs TRBV6-1 and TRBJ1-6; perhaps TRBD1 as D (5 bases). The CDR3 runs 13 residues. V lost 3 bases to trimming and J lost 10 bases, with 10 bases between them. From germline, CDR1 is MNHNS and CDR2 SASEGT. This CDR3 reads CASSDAGNSPLHF. CDR3 nucleotides: TGTGCCAGCAGTGACGCAGGGAACTCACCCCTCCACTTT.

In this sample, this clone turned up a few times. CDR3 sequence (DNA): TGTGCCAGCAGCTCCCAAGACAGTAGCTCTGGAAACACCATATATTTT. It specifies CASSSQDSSSGNTIYF. The rearrangement links TRBV5-6 to TRBJ1-3, with D possibly being TRBD1 (5 bases). This CDR3 spans 16 amino acids. V lost 3 bases to trimming and J lost 0 bases, with 13 bases between them. Per germline, CDR1 SGHDT and CDR2 YYEEEE. Full variable domain (remainder filled in from reference TRBV5-6 and TRBJ1-3): DAGVTQSPTHLIKTRGQQVTLRCSPKSGHDTVSWYQQALGQGPQFIFQYYEEEERQRGNFPDRFSGHQFPNYSSELNVNALLLGDSALYLCASSSQDSSSGNTIYFGEGSWLTVV.

J is TRBJ2-1 and V is TRBV30; 8 bases align to TRBD1. After removal of 3 bases from V and 4 bases from J, the junction contained 2 bases not matched to a gene. CDR3 size: 13 residues. Per germline, CDR1 GTSNPN and CDR2 SVGIG (reference sequence). The CDR3 DNA sequence: TGTGCCTGGAGCCAGGGGGCTTACAATGAGCAGTTCTTC. Translated, it gives CAWSQGAYNEQFF.

The chain carries TRBV5-6 and TRBJ1-4; 8 bases fit TRBD1. The V segment lost 0 bases and the J segment 8 bases; nucleotides outside the gene matches: 6. Germline V gives CDR1 SGHDT, CDR2 YYEEEE. The CDR3 consists of 15 residues. The CDR3: CASSLASGQEEKLFF. CDR3 in DNA: TGTGCCAGCAGCTTGGCCTCGGGACAGGAGGAAAAACTGTTTTTT. The whole variable domain, filled in from reference TRBV5-6 and TRBJ1-4, reads DAGVTQSPTHLIKTRGQQVTLRCSPKSGHDTVSWYQQALGQGPQFIFQYYEEEERQRGNFPDRFSGHQFPNYSSELNVNALLLGDSALYLCASSLASGQEEKLFFGSGTQLSVL.

The genes are TRBV12-5 and TRBJ1-6; D is possibly TRBD1 (6 bases). Trimming shortened V by 11 bases and J by 5 bases, and 16 bases separated the two germline ends. The CDR3 has 14 residues. Germline V gene sequence: CDR1 LGHNT, CDR2 FRNRAP. For the CDR3, the DNA is TGTGCTCCCGAGGTCCCAGGGGATAATTCACCCCTCCACTTT. It yields the protein CAPEVPGDNSPLHF. The whole variable domain, remainder taken from reference TRBV12-5 and TRBJ1-6, is DARVTQTPRHKVTEMGQEVTMRCQPILGHNTVFWYRQTMMQGLELLAYFRNRAPLDDSGMPKDRFSAEMPDATLATLKIQPSEPRDSAVYFCAPEVPGDNSPLHFGNGTRLTVT.